The entry below gives a single T cell receptor (beta chain) sequence along with its context. What it binds is unknown. The sequencing template was cDNA reverse transcribed from extracted RNA. Sequencing was performed with immunoSEQ multiplex PCR; in TCRdb, only in-frame clones are kept and a portion is missing. The sample shows about 270,000 clones, approximately 60% of them seen only once. Indicated treatment: oral pan-JAK inhibitor, 5-10 mg twice daily. This specimen belongs to a study of CD8+ T cells in alopecia areata. The wider study: The study gave treated patients oral tofacitinib at 5 to 10 mg twice daily.

The study, taken as a whole, reports: Affected scalp, especially in alopecia totalis/universalis, had a higher clonality than normal scalp did. During tofacitinib treatment, many expanded lesional clones remained in scalp and blood.

The CDR3 has 13 residues. From germline, CDR1 is GTSNPN and CDR2 SVGIG (reference sequence). The V end was cut by 0 bases, the J end by 10 bases, with 15 bases between. Source: CD4+ T cells sorted from blood, taken around week 53, from a patient treated with tofacitinib. The sequence derives from a human donor with alopecia areata. The chain combines TRBV30 with TRBJ1-1; D unclear. The CDR3 DNA reads TGTGCCTGGAGTGTACGAACAGCGATTGGAGCTTTCTTT. As protein: CAWSVRTAIGAFF.